This TCR beta chain is drawn from a study of immune evolution from preneoplasia to lung adenocarcinoma. Each case's diagnosis was confirmed by two pathologists on H&E. V dropped 4 bases and J dropped 1 base, with 9 bases sitting between them. Germline values: CDR1 SGHNT, CDR2 YYREEE (reference sequence). The CDR3 runs 15 residues. Here immunoSEQ multiplex PCR was the method, and the copy in TCRdb shows in-frame clones only, minus some. The sample comprises 5,800 or so clones, roughly 74% of which are singletons, and roughly 9.8% rests with the top ten. The genes are TRBV5-4 and TRBJ2-6; the D is unclear. The specimen was FFPE adjacent normal lung tissue. The clonotype comes from a donor at least 70 years old with lung adenocarcinoma. The CDR3 loop reads CASSGVSSGANVLTF. For the CDR3, the DNA is TGTGCCAGCAGCGGAGTGAGTTCTGGGGCCAACGTCCTGACTTTC. The complete variable domain, with remaining parts taken from reference TRBV5-4 and TRBJ2-6, reads ETGVTQSPTHLIKTRGQQVTLRCSSQSGHNTVSWYQQALGQGPQFIFQYYREEENGRGNFPPRFSGLQFPNYSSELNVNALELDDSALYLCASSGVSSGANVLTFGAGSRLTVL.